What follows are 7 T cell receptor beta chains derived from one specimen sequenced in a study of blood T cells in healthy people across ages. Through a sample-barcoded 5' primer and a J-beta primer mix, a second PCR was run for roughly 6 to 12 cycles. TCRdb re-called the 5' RACE reads with MiXCR, one entry per CDR3 protein. The data hold some 1,000,000 distinct CDR3 sequences, with roughly a quarter observed a single time. This same sample was also taken into another study, of T cells of mothers and their children.

The sequencing sample was made of blood. The receptor source for this set is a girl aged 2 to 10 in good health.

This clonotype was detected only a few times. The chain uses TRBV7-2 and TRBJ2-5, with TRBD1 identical over 7 bases. The CDR3 extends over 15 amino acids. Germline V gene data show CDR1 as SGHTA and CDR2 as FQGNSA. Trimming at V came to 5 bases and at J to 2 bases, leaving 8 bases not matched to a gene. The CDR3 loop reads CASSPGTVLQETQYF. CDR3 nucleotide sequence: TGTGCCAGCAGCCCAGGGACAGTTCTACAAGAGACCCAGTACTTC.

This clonotype has just a few counts. As DNA, the CDR3 is TGTGCCAGCAGTGAAGCTTGGGGCGCAAGGACCCCCCAGCATTTT. This sequence encodes CASSEAWGARTPQHF. The chain links TRBV6-1 to TRBJ1-5; D is possibly TRBD1 (5 bases). The V and J ends lost 0 bases and 10 bases respectively, with 16 bases between them. The CDR3 has 15 residues. Germline CDR1 and CDR2: MNHNS and SASEGT.

A few counts support this clonotype. The chain is built from TRBV12-3 or TRBV12-4 and TRBJ2-5; TRBD1 aligns across 7 bases. The J call could be wrong; TRBJ2-7 is a better fit for the DNA end. There are 14 residues in the CDR3. The CDR3 sequence is CASSLGRGSHEQYF. In nucleotides, the CDR3 is TGTGCCAGCAGTTTGGGCAGGGGGTCACACGAGCAGTACTTC.

The chain couples TRBV20-1 to TRBJ2-1; 10 positions agree with TRBD2. This CDR3 is 16 amino acids long. Germline V gene lookup returns CDR1 DFQATT and CDR2 SNEGSKA (reference sequence). V shed 5 bases, J shed 2 bases, and the junction held 9 bases outside the gene matches. CDR3 coding DNA: TGCAGTGCTCGCTCACCGGGACTAGCGACCTACAATGAGCAGTTCTTC. It specifies CSARSPGLATYNEQFF.

This clonotype occurred many times. The genes are TRBV19 and TRBJ1-1; D is unclear. The CDR3 extends over 12 amino acids. The germline V and J ends were trimmed by 2 bases and 6 bases, with 7 bases remaining between them. The germline gives CDR1 LNHDA, CDR2 SQIVND (reference sequence). CDR3 sequence reads: CASSIFGPEAFF. DNA for the CDR3: TGTGCCAGTAGTATATTCGGCCCTGAAGCTTTCTTT.

The CDR3 spells CASSLGMSGNHEQYF. CDR3 coding DNA: TGCGCCAGCAGCCTGGGTATGAGCGGGAACCACGAGCAGTACTTC. The V and J genes are TRBV5-1 and TRBJ2-7; 7 positions match TRBD2. Germline V CDR1 and CDR2: SGHRS, YFSETQ. The junction had 12 bases not matched to a gene; V was cut back by 4 bases and J by 5 bases. CDR3 length equals 15 residues.

CDR3 sequence (DNA): TGTGCCAGCAGCTTAGGCACTAGCTGGGATGAGCAGTTCTTC. Residues: CASSLGTSWDEQFF. The rearrangement uses TRBV7-2 and TRBJ2-1; perhaps TRBD2 as D (6 bases). Trimming removed 1 base from V and 8 bases from J, with 12 bases in between. Germline CDR1 and CDR2: SGHTA and FQGNSA. This CDR3 is built from 14 residues.